The clone carrying this T cell receptor (beta chain) has a count of ten or more. Antigen: not known. The data belong to a study of regulatory T cells in long-lasting Graves disease. General study points: Public clonotype sharing was higher in persistent than newly diagnosed patients.

As to time point: newly diagnosed GD, antithyroid drugs for less than 3 months. Generation of the TCR library employed RNA extracted from PBMCs. In building TCR beta libraries, iRepertoire HTBI primers were used together with Arm-PCR of CDR3 regions. Each CDR3 protein is one row after TCRdb ran MiXCR on the multiplex PCR reads. The repertoire holds about 330,000 distinct CDR3 sequences, with roughly 16% as singletons. The CDR3 covers 14 residues. CDR1 SGHRS and CDR2 YFSETQ come from the germline V gene. V lost 7 bases, J lost 8 bases, and 11 bases stayed unmatched. These data were also reused for a study on T cells in Graves' hyperthyroidism and ophthalmopathy. This second study says: Most thyroid clonotypes expanded above 0.001 were also detected in blood. A model of 13 V-J features distinguished ophthalmopathy from stable hyperthyroidism.

This clonotype originated in a woman aged 18-29 years with Graves disease. The chain recombines TRBV5-1 with TRBJ2-1; TRBD2 aligns across 8 bases. Sample: peripheral blood mononuclear cells (PBMCs), taken at new diagnosis, from a patient treated with antithyroid drugs. Here the CDR3 reads CASRQAGEYDEQFF. The CDR3 DNA is TGCGCCAGCCGGCAAGCGGGAGAATATGATGAGCAGTTCTTC. Based on the CDR3 plus reference TRBV5-1 and TRBJ2-1, the full variable domain is KAGVTQTPRYLIKTRGQQVTLSCSPISGHRSVSWYQQTPGQGLQFLFEYFSETQRNKGNFPGRFSGRQFSNSRSEMNVSTLELGDSALYLCASRQAGEYDEQFFGPGTRLTVL.